This is a list of T cell receptor beta chains from one sample in a study of T cells in Graves' hyperthyroidism and ophthalmopathy. Each CDR3 protein is one row after TCRdb ran MiXCR on the multiplex PCR reads. The repertoire holds 550,000 to 850,000 distinct CDR3 sequences, with around 20% as singletons. The specimen was blood. The receptors derive from a woman in her 50s with Graves' hyperthyroidism that later progressed to Graves' ophthalmopathy. CDR3s include the opening cysteine and the closing phenylalanine or tryptophan. D genes are given only for firm matches. A row's size may be missing; if present it is once, few, many or a size class.

j_call: TRBJ1-1; clone_size: few; v_call: TRBV11-2; d_call: TRBD1; cdr3_nt: TGTGCCAGCAGCTTAGAATCCGGACAGGGCGGCACTGAAGCTTTCTTT; cdr3_aa: CASSLESGQGGTEAFF
j_call: TRBJ1-2; clone_size: -; v_call: TRBV6-1; d_call: TRBD1; cdr3_nt: TGTGCCAGCAGTGATCGGGACAGACCTAACTATGGCTACACCTTC; cdr3_aa: CASSDRDRPNYGYTF
j_call: TRBJ1-1; clone_size: many; v_call: TRBV5-1; d_call: TRBD1; cdr3_nt: TGCGCCAGCAGCTTGGGGACAGGGTGGTTCTTT; cdr3_aa: CASSLGTGWFF
j_call: TRBJ2-2; clone_size: many; v_call: TRBV20-1; d_call: -; cdr3_nt: TGCAGTGCGCTCTGGAGTGGGCGCAACACCGGGGAGCTGTTTTTT; cdr3_aa: CSALWSGRNTGELFF
j_call: TRBJ1-5; clone_size: few; v_call: TRBV5-6; d_call: -; cdr3_nt: TGTGCCAGCAGCAAATCTTCTTGGGAGGATTATAGCAATCAGCCCCAGCATTTT; cdr3_aa: CASSKSSWEDYSNQPQHF
j_call: TRBJ2-2; clone_size: many; v_call: TRBV13; d_call: -; cdr3_nt: TGTGCCAGCAGCCGAAGGGGCACCGGGGAGCTGTTTTTT; cdr3_aa: CASSRRGTGELFF
j_call: TRBJ1-1; clone_size: many; v_call: TRBV13; d_call: -; cdr3_nt: TGTGCCAGCAGCTTAGACAGGTTAATGAACACTGAAGCTTTCTTT; cdr3_aa: CASSLDRLMNTEAFF
j_call: TRBJ2-5; clone_size: -; v_call: TRBV4-2; d_call: -; cdr3_nt: TGTGCCAGCAGCCAAGTGGCTAGGCAAGAGACCCAGTACTTC; cdr3_aa: CASSQVARQETQYF
j_call: TRBJ1-5; clone_size: -; v_call: TRBV19; d_call: TRBD1; cdr3_nt: TGTGCCAGTAACCGGGACAGGGGAACCCTCAATCAGCCCCAGCATTTT; cdr3_aa: CASNRDRGTLNQPQHF
j_call: TRBJ2-7; clone_size: many; v_call: TRBV7-9; d_call: -; cdr3_nt: TGTGCCAGCAGCCCCGTAGGCGAGCAGTACTTC; cdr3_aa: CASSPVGEQYF
j_call: TRBJ2-5; clone_size: few; v_call: TRBV2; d_call: -; cdr3_nt: TGTGCCAGCAGAGAAGGGGTGCCGGAGACCCAGTACTTC; cdr3_aa: CASREGVPETQYF
j_call: TRBJ1-2; clone_size: few; v_call: TRBV15; d_call: TRBD1; cdr3_nt: TGTGCCACCAGCAGGAACAGGGGAGACTATGGCTACACCTTC; cdr3_aa: CATSRNRGDYGYTF
j_call: TRBJ1-5; clone_size: many; v_call: TRBV18; d_call: -; cdr3_nt: TGTGCCAGCTCAGCAGGGATAGATCAGCCCCAGCATTTT; cdr3_aa: CASSAGIDQPQHF
j_call: TRBJ1-5; clone_size: many; v_call: TRBV12-3/TRBV12-4; d_call: TRBD1; cdr3_nt: TGTGCCAGCAGACGGACAGGGGAAGGCAATCAGCCCCAGCATTTT; cdr3_aa: CASRRTGEGNQPQHF
j_call: TRBJ1-1; clone_size: few; v_call: TRBV6-1; d_call: TRBD1; cdr3_nt: TGTGCCAGCAGTGCTACAGGGGTTACTGAAGCTTTCTTT; cdr3_aa: CASSATGVTEAFF
j_call: TRBJ2-3; clone_size: -; v_call: TRBV3-1; d_call: TRBD2; cdr3_nt: TGTGCCAGCAGCCGGTCTAGCGGGGGTCCACCTTTGGGAGATACGCAGTATTTT; cdr3_aa: CASSRSSGGPPLGDTQYF